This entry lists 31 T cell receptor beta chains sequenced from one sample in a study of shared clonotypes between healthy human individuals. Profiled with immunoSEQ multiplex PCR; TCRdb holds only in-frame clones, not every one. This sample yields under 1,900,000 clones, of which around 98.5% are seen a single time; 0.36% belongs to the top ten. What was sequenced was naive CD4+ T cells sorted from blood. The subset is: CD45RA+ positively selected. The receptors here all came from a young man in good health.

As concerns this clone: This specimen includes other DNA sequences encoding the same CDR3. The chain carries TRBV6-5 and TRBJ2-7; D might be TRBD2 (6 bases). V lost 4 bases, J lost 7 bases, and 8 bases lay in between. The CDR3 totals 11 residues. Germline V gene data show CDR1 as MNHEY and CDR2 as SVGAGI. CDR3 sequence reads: CASSLGREQYF. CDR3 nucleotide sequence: TGTGCCAGCAGTTTAGGGAGGGAGCAGTACTTC.

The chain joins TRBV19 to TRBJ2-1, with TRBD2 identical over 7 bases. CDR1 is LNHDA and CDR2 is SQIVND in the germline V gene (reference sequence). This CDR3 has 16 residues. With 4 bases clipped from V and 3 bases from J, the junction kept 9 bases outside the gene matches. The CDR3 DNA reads TGTGCCAGTAGTACTATAACCCTAGCGGACTACAATGAGCAGTTCTTC. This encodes CASSTITLADYNEQFF.

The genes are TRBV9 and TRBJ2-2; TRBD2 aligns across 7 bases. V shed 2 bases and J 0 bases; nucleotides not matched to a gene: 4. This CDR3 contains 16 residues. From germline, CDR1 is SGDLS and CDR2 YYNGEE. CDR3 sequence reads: CASSVTSAANTGELFF. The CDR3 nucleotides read TGTGCCAGCAGCGTTACTAGCGCCGCGAACACCGGGGAGCTGTTTTTT.

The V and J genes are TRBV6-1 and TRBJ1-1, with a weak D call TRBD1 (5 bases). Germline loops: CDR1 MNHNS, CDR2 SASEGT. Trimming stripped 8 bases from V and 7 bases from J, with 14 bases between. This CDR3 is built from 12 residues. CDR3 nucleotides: TGTGCCAGCCGCGACGTCGACAGTGAAGCTTTCTTT. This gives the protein CASRDVDSEAFF.

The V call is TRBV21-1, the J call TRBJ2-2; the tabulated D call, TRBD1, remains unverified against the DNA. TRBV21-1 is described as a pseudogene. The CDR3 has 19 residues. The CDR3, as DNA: TGTGCCAGCAGCAAAGATTGGCCCCTTTTTTTTATGAACACCGGGGAGCTGTTTTTT. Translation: CASSKDWPLFFMNTGELFF.

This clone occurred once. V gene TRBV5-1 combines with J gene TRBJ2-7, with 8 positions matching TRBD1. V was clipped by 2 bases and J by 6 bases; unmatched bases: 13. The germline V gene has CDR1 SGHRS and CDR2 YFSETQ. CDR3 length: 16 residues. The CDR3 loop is CASSFSPPGQDSEQYF. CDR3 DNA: TGCGCCAGCAGCTTTTCGCCCCCGGGACAGGACTCCGAGCAGTACTTC. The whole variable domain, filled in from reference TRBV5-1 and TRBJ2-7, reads KAGVTQTPRYLIKTRGQQVTLSCSPISGHRSVSWYQQTPGQGLQFLFEYFSETQRNKGNFPGRFSGRQFSNSRSEMNVSTLELGDSALYLCASSFSPPGQDSEQYFGPGTRLTVT.

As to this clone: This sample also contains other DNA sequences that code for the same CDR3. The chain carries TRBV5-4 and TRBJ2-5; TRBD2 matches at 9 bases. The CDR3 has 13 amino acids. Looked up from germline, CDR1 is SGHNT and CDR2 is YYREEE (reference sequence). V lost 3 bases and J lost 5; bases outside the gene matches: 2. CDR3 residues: CASSSSGKETQYF. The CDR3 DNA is TGTGCCAGCAGCTCTAGCGGGAAGGAGACCCAGTACTTC.

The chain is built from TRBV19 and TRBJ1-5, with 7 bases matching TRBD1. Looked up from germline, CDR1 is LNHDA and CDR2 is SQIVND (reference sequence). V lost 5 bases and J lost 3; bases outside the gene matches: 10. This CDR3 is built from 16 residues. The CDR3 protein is CASSSSSGGTNQPQHF. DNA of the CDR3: TGTGCCAGTAGTTCGTCCTCAGGGGGGACCAATCAGCCCCAGCATTTT.

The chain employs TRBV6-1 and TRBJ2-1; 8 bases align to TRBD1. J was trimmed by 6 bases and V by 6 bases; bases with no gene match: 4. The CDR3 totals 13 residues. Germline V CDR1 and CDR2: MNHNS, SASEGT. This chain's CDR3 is CASRLTGGNEQFF. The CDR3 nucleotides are TGTGCCAGCAGGTTAACAGGGGGCAATGAGCAGTTCTTC.

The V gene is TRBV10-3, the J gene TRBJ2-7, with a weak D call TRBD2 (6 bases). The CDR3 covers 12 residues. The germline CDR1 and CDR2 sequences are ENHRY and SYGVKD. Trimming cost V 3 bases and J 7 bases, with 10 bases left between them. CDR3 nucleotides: TGTGCCATCAGTGATTCTAGCGCAGAGCAGTACTTC. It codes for CAISDSSAEQYF.

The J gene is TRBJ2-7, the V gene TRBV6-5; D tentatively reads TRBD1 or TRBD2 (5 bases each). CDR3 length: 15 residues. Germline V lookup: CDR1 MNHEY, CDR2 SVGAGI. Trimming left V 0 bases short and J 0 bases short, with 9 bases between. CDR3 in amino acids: CASSYSGDPSYEQYF. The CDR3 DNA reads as TGTGCCAGCAGTTACTCCGGGGACCCCTCCTACGAGCAGTACTTC.

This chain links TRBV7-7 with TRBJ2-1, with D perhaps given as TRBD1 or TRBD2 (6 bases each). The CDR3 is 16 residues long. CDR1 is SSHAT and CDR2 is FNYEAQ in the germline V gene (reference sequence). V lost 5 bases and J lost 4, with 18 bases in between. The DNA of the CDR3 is TGTGCCAGCAGCCCAGGGGCGGGACCGGGGTACAATGAGCAGTTCTTC. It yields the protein CASSPGAGPGYNEQFF.

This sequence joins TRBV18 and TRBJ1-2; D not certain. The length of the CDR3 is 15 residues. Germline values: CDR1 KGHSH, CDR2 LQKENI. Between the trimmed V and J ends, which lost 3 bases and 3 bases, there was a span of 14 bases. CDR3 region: CASSPREGSHYGYTF. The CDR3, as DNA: TGTGCCAGCTCACCTCGAGAAGGCAGTCACTATGGCTACACCTTC. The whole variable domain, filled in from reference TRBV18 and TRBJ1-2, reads NAGVMQNPRHLVRRRGQEARLRCSPMKGHSHVYWYRQLPEEGLKFMVYLQKENIIDESGMPKERFSAEFPKEGPSILRIQQVVRGDSAAYFCASSPREGSHYGYTFGSGTRLTVV.

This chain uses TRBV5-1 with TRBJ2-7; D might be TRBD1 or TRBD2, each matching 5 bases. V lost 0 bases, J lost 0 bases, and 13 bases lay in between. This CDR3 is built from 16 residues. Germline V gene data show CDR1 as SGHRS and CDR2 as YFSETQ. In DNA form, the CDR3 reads TGCGCCAGCAGCTTGGTAAGGGGACCCAGCTCCTACGAGCAGTACTTC. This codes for CASSLVRGPSSYEQYF.

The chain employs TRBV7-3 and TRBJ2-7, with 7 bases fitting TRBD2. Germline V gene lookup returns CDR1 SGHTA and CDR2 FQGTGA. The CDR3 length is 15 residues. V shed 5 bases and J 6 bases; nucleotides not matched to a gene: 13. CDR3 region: CASSPLPGLWGEQYF. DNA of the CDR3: TGTGCCAGCAGCCCTCTACCGGGACTATGGGGCGAGCAGTACTTC.

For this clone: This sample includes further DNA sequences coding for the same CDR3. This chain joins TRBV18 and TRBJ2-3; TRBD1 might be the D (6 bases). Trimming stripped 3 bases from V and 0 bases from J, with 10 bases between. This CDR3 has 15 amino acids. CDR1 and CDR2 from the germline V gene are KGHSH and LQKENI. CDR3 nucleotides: TGTGCCAGCTCACCTAGGACAGCTAGCACAGATACGCAGTATTTT. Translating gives CASSPRTASTDTQYF.

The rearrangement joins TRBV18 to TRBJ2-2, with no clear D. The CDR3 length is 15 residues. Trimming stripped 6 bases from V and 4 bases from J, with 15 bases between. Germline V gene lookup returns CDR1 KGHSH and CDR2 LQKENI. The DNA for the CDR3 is TGTGCCAGCTCTGACGAAATCAGAGGCACCGGGGAGCTGTTTTTT. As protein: CASSDEIRGTGELFF.

In DNA form, the CDR3 reads TGTGCCAGCAGTTTATTGGGGACAGGACGAAACACCATATATTTT. It translates to CASSLLGTGRNTIYF. This chain links TRBV27 with TRBJ1-3; 8 bases agree with TRBD1. The germline CDR1 and CDR2 sequences are MNHEY and SMNVEV (reference sequence). This CDR3 contains 15 residues. V gave up 1 base and J gave up 5 bases; unmatched junction bases: 4.

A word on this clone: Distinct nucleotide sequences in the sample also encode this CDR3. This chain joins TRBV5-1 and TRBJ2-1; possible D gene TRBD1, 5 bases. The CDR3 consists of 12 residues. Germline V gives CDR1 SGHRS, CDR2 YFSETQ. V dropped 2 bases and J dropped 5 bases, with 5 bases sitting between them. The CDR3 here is CASSLGDNEQFF. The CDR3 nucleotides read TGCGCCAGCAGCTTAGGGGACAATGAGCAGTTCTTC.

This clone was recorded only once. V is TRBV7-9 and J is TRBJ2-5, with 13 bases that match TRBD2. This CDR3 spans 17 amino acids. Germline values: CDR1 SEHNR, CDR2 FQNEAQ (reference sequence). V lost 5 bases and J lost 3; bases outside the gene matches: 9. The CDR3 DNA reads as TGTGCCAGCAGCATGCGACTAGCGGGAGGCCTTGAAGAGACCCAGTACTTC. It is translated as CASSMRLAGGLEETQYF. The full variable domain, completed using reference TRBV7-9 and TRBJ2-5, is DTGVSQNPRHKITKRGQNVTFRCDPISEHNRLYWYRQTLGQGPEFLTYFQNEAQLEKSRLLSDRFSAERPKGSFSTLEIQRTEQGDSAMYLCASSMRLAGGLEETQYFGPGTRLLVL.

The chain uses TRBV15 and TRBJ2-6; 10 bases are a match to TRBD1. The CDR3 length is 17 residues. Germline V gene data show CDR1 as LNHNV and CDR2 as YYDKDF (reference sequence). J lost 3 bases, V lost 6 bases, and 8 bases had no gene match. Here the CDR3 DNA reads TGTGCCACCAGGGCGGGACAGGGGATAGTTGGGGCCAACGTCCTGACTTTC. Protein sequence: CATRAGQGIVGANVLTF.

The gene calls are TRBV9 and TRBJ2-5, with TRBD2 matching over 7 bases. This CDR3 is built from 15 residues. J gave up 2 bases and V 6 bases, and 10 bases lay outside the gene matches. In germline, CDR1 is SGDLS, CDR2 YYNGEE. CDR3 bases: TGTGCCAGCACCCGCGGGGGAGCTCCTCAAGAGACCCAGTACTTC. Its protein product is CASTRGGAPQETQYF.

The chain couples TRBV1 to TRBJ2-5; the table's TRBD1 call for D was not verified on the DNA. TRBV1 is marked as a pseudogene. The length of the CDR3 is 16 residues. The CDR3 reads CTSSQRNSQGMETQYF. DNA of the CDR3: TGCACCAGCAGCCAACGAAATAGCCAGGGGATGGAGACCCAGTACTTC.

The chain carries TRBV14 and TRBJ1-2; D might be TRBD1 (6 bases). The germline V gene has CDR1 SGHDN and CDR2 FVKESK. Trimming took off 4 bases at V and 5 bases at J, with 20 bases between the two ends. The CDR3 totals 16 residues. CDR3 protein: CASSPALNWGAYGYTF. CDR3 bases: TGTGCCAGCAGCCCGGCCCTTAATTGGGGGGCGTATGGCTACACCTTC.

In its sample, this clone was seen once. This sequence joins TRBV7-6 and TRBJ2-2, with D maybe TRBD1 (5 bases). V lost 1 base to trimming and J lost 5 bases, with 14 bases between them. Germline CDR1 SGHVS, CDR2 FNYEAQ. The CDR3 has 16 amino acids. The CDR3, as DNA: TGTGCCAGCAGCTTAGTCCCAGGGCGAGAGACCGGGGAGCTGTTTTTT. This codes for CASSLVPGRETGELFF.

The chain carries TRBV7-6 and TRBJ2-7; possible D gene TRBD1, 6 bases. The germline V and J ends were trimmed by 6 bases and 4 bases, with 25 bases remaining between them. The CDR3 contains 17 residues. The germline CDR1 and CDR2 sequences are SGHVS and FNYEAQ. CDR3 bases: TGTGCCAGCAGTTATAACGGTTACAGGGAACTGGCTTACGAGCAGTACTTC. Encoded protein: CASSYNGYRELAYEQYF.

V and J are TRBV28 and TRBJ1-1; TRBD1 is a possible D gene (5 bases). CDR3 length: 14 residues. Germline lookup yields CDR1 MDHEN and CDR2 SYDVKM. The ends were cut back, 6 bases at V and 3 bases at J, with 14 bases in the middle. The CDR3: CASSRLARDTEAFF. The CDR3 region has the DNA TGTGCCAGCAGCCGCCTAGCCAGGGACACTGAAGCTTTCTTT.

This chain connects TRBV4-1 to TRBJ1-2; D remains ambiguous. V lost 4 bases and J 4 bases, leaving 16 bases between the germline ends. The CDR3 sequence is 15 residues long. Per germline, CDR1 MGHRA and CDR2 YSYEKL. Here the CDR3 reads CASSLAEVEGYGYTF. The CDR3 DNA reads TGCGCCAGCAGCCTAGCGGAGGTTGAAGGCTATGGCTACACCTTC.

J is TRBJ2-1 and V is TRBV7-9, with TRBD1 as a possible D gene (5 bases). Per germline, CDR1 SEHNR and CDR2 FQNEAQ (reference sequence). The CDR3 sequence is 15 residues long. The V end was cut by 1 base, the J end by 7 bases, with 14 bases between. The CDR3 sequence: CASSLVQAWANEQFF. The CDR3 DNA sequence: TGTGCCAGCAGCTTAGTACAGGCCTGGGCGAATGAGCAGTTCTTC.

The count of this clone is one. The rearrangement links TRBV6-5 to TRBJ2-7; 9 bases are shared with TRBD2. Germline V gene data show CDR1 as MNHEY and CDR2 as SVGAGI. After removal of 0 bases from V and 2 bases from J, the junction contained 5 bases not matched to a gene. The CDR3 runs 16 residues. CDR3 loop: CASSYSGTSFPYEQYF. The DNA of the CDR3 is TGTGCCAGCAGTTACTCTGGGACTAGCTTTCCCTACGAGCAGTACTTC.

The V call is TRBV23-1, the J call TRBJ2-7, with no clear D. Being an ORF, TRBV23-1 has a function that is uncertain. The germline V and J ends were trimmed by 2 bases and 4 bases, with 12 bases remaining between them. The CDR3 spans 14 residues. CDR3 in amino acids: CASSQAGGRYEQYF. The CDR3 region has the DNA TGCGCCAGCAGTCAAGCAGGTGGGCGATACGAGCAGTACTTC.